This T cell receptor beta chain was recorded in a study of blood T cell repertoires in COVID-19. Overall study context: The United States, Italy and Spain supplied acute and convalescent COVID-19 samples. From T cells, B-cell-depleted T cells, or PBMCs came the material, which was cDNA or gDNA.

This CDR3 is 15 amino acids long. The V gene's germline CDR1 is MDHEN and CDR2 SYDVKM. V shed 8 bases, J shed 4 bases, and the junction held 14 bases outside the gene matches. In the source study's methods: Cell counts per sample came from amplifying reference gene primers. TCRdb keeps only in-frame clones here, not all; method: immunoSEQ multiplex PCR. The D gene and trimming were derived from the DNA, and the V and J assignments and clone size from that table. The sample yields tens of thousands of clones, 75% to 90% seen once. The source material was peripheral blood. This clonotype was sampled from a human donor with active COVID-19. The donor label of this sample is uncertain. The J gene is TRBJ2-7, the V gene TRBV28; 7 bases line up with TRBD1. The CDR3 sequence: CASPPRDSGGYEQYF. Written as DNA, the CDR3 is TGTGCCAGCCCTCCACGGGACAGTGGTGGGTACGAGCAGTACTTC.